This T cell receptor (beta chain) is drawn from a study of shared clonotypes between healthy human individuals. The naive CD8 fraction comprised CD45RO-negative cells positively selected for CCR7 and excluded terminally differentiated effector memory CD45RA+ cells. Original processing methods: Junction-only sequences without quality scores were provided by ImmunoSEQ, so filtering was different. Profiled with immunoSEQ multiplex PCR; TCRdb holds only in-frame clones, not every one. The V and J calls and clone size were taken over from that table, and D and trimming were inferred from the DNA. The sample includes more than 2 million clones, 85% to 95% of them seen just once. Germline CDR1 and CDR2: ENHRY and SYGVKD. Trimming removed 3 bases from V and 2 bases from J; junction bases left unmatched: 7. The CDR3 covers 15 residues.

The sample comprised naive CD8+ T cells from PBMCs. The gene calls are TRBV10-3 and TRBJ2-7; 7 nucleotides agree with TRBD2. This TCR was recovered from a young man in good health. Some clones in this sample may be carry-over from other donors' samples. In nucleotides, the CDR3 is TGTGCCATCAGTGACCCCCGAGGGACTACCTACGAGCAGTACTTC. This sequence encodes CAISDPRGTTYEQYF.